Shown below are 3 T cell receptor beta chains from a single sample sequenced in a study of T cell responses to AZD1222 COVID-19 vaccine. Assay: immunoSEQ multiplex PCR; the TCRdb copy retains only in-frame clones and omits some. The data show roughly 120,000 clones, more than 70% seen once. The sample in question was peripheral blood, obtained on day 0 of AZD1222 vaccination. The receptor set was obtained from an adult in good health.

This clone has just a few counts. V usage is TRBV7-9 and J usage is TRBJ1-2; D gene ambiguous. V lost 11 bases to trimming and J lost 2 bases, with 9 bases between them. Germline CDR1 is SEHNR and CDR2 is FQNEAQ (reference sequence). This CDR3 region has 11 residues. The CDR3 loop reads CAGGTNYGYTF. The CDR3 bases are TGTGCCGGAGGAACCAACTATGGCTACACCTTC.

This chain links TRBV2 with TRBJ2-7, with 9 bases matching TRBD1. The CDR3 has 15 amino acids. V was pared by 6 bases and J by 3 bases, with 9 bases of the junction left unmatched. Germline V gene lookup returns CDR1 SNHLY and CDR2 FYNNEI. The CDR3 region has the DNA TGTGCCAGCAGCCCCCATGGGACAGGGAACTACGAGCAGTACTTC. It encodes CASSPHGTGNYEQYF.

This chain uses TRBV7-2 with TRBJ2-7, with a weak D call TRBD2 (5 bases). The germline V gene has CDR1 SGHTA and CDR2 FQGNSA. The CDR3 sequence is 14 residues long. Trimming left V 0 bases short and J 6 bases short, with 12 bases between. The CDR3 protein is CASSLAAGVGEQYF. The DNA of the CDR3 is TGTGCCAGCAGCTTAGCGGCCGGGGTTGGCGAGCAGTACTTC.